In this sample, the clone carrying this T cell receptor (beta chain) turned up many times. Its matching antigen is unknown. There were TCR beta CDR3 regions amplified from RNA transcripts. When the TCR CDR3 underwent first-round RT-PCR, the HTBI primer set was used. TCRdb reprocessed the multiplex PCR reads via MiXCR and lists one record per CDR3 protein. Of approximately 610,000 distinct CDR3 sequences in the sample, roughly 14% were seen once. A roughly 9.3 ml volume of fresh peripheral blood provided the PBMCs. These data originate in a study of T cells in Graves' hyperthyroidism and ophthalmopathy. Whole-study results and caveats: Blood samples included most of the expanded thyroid clonotypes exceeding 0.001.

J lost 8 bases, V lost 5 bases, and 15 bases had no gene match. This CDR3 is built from 17 residues. The germline V gene has CDR1 MRHNA and CDR2 SNTAGT. The sequenced material came from blood. The chain combines TRBV6-4 with TRBJ2-2; 9 nucleotides agree with TRBD1. This sequence originates from a woman between 35 and 50 years old with Graves' ophthalmopathy. The CDR3 region is CASSLTGGPDSSGELFF. The DNA of the CDR3 is TGTGCCAGCAGTCTGACAGGGGGTCCCGATTCCTCTGGGGAGCTGTTTTTT.